This TCR beta chain was profiled in a study of CD8 T cells in ankylosing spondylitis listed by TCRdb under 2017. Study-wide context: T cell receptor beta repertoires were profiled in healthy donors and ankylosing spondylitis patients so that disease-linked TCR variants could be found. The full study cohort was made up of about two dozen ankylosing spondylitis patients and 108 healthy donors. Peripheral blood samples were taken, and synovial fluid was additionally collected from ankylosing spondylitis patients.

Comments on this clonotype: The antigen it binds to is not known. Base qualities are missing; no much larger clone stands one base away.

For sequencing, an Illumina HiSeq 2500 was employed. TCR beta libraries were prepared by quantitative 5'-RACE with molecular barcodes. The study's own analysis went as follows. Disease-linked TCR variants were identified with a new computational method built on a probabilistic model of VDJ rearrangement. Starting from the raw public reads, TCRdb applied fastp trimming at Q25, assembled clones with MiXCR and retained in-frame beta chains. Rows merge per CDR3 protein into single entries with the most common DNA and genes. The V and J calls and clone size are TCRdb's, not the authors'. The sample profile shows about 100,000 distinct CDR3 sequences; approximately 25% of them were found once. Jointly, the top ten make up 10% to 15% of the sample. Study-level results and caveats: Some motif variants had previously been reported in the synovial fluid and blood of reactive arthritis patients, which suggests shared mechanisms of disease initiation. A TCR beta motif of several highly homologous amino acid variants appeared characteristic of blood from ankylosing spondylitis patients. The disease-linked clones showed a CD8+ phenotype and occurred at relatively low frequencies in peripheral blood. The disease-linked clones were reported as significantly enriched in matched synovial fluid samples from ankylosing spondylitis patients.

Synovial fluid samples were paired with blood samples taken from the same ankylosing spondylitis patients. V gives up 2 bases and J gives up 13 bases, and the segment between their germline ends measures 15 bases. From the cysteine through the phenylalanine, the CDR3 covers 13 amino acids. Left in the record is the CDR3 DNA by itself, 39 bases read in frame from the first base. Taken from the germline V gene (reference sequence), the CDR1 and CDR2 loops are LGHDT and YNNKEL. Sequencing was performed on synovial fluid, either unsorted or a sorted T cell fraction (not recorded which). The V and J genes are TRBV3-1 and TRBJ2-1, with no confidently assigned D gene. This clonotype was sampled from a male donor with ankylosing spondylitis. The CDR3 in this case is CASSQSTTGPQFF. The bases are TGTGCCAGCAGCCAATCTACCACCGGGCCCCAGTTCTTC.